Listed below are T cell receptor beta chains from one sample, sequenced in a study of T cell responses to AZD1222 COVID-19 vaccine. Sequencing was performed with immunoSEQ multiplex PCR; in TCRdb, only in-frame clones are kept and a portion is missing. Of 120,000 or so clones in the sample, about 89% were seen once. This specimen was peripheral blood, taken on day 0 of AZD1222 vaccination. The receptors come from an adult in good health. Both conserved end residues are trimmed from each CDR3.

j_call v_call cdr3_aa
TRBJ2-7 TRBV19 ASSIAGNEQY
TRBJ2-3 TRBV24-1 ATSEGLGRATQY
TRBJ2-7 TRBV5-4 ASFPGQGGPRSDYEQY
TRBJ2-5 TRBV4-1 ASSPGALYGSLETQY
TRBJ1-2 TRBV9 ASSVEGEGNYGYT
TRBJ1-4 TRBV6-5 ASSYSPATNEKLF
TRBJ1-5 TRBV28 ASTEDRARNQPQH
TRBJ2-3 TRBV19 ASSIGIGVWSLFTDTQY
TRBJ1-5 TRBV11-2 ASSSGGDQPQH
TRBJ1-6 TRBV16 ASSQGGGPGGGNSPLH
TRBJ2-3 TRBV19 ASRSPGLASSTDTQY
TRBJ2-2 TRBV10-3 AISPDRVGTGELF
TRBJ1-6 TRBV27 ASSPRWGPGNSPLH
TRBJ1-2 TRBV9 ASSVGPGDGYT
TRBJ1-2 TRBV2 ASRTGGYGYT
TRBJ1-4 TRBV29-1 SVALQGKLF
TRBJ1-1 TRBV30 AWSPDNEAF
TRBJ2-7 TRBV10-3 AISYGQGGSYEQY